The 10 T cell receptor beta chains below all came from one sample that was sequenced in a study of blood T cell repertoires in COVID-19. TCRdb's table, derived via immunoSEQ multiplex PCR, lists solely in-frame clones and lacks some. The sample contains fewer than 250,000 clones, roughly 86% of which appear only once. Sequencing was done on a sample of peripheral blood. These receptors came from a woman aged 55-69 years who had recovered from COVID-19.

DNA of the CDR3: TGTGCCAGCAGCTTACAGGGGACCGGGGAGCTGTTTTTT. Its translation is CASSLQGTGELFF. The chain combines TRBV7-2 with TRBJ2-2; maybe TRBD1 (6 bases). With 2 bases removed from V and 5 bases from J, the gap between germline ends came to 6 bases. Germline V gene data show CDR1 as SGHTA and CDR2 as FQGNSA. This CDR3 spans 13 amino acids.

This sequence joins TRBV19 and TRBJ1-1; the match to TRBD1 covers 12 bases. Germline CDR1 LNHDA, CDR2 SQIVND (reference sequence). V trimming: 4 bases; J trimming: 3 bases; junction bases outside the gene matches: 6. This CDR3 region has 16 residues. CDR3 in DNA: TGTGCCAGTAGTACCTCGGGACAGGGGGCTCACACTGAAGCTTTCTTT. Translating it yields CASSTSGQGAHTEAFF.

The table lists this clone with a count of one. The chain links TRBV29-1 to TRBJ1-2; D gene uncertain. There are 13 residues in the CDR3. Trimming pared 5 bases from V and 0 bases from J, leaving 10 bases between. CDR1 is SQVTM and CDR2 is ANQGSEA in the germline V gene. The CDR3 coding sequence is TGCAGCGTTTCGGGAGTGGCTAACTATGGCTACACCTTC. Its protein is CSVSGVANYGYTF.

V usage is TRBV2 and J usage is TRBJ2-5; TRBD2 aligns across 10 bases. With V trimmed by 5 bases and J by 3 bases, 6 bases remained unmatched. The CDR3 extends over 15 amino acids. Germline V lookup: CDR1 SNHLY, CDR2 FYNNEI. CDR3 loop: CASSPQRGGEETQYF. Written as DNA, the CDR3 is TGTGCCAGCAGTCCCCAGCGGGGGGGAGAAGAGACCCAGTACTTC.

The gene calls are TRBV25-1 and TRBJ2-1, with D possibly matching TRBD1 (5 bases). Germline CDR1 reads MGHDK; CDR2 reads SYGVNS. V was cut by 8 bases and J by 6 bases, with 17 bases left in between. The CDR3 length is 14 residues. CDR3 in DNA: TGTGCCAGCCGGAAGAAGGGGATTGGCAATGAGCAGTTCTTC. Translated: CASRKKGIGNEQFF.

This clone was seen only a few times. The rearrangement joins TRBV25-1 to TRBJ1-2; D ambiguous. Trimming left V 6 bases short and J 0 bases short, with 11 bases between. Germline CDR1 and CDR2: MGHDK and SYGVNS. This CDR3 is 14 amino acids long. In DNA form, the CDR3 reads TGTGCCAGCAGCCAATACGGGACTAACTATGGCTACACCTTC. Encoded protein: CASSQYGTNYGYTF.

CDR3 in amino acids: CASSLKGDQPQHF. The DNA for the CDR3 is TGCGCCAGCAGCCTTAAGGGGGATCAGCCCCAGCATTTT. The rearrangement links TRBV4-1 to TRBJ1-5; a possible D gene is TRBD1 (6 bases). V was pared by 4 bases and J by 5 bases, with 9 bases between. The CDR3 runs 13 residues. Germline assignment: CDR1 MGHRA and CDR2 YSYEKL.

The rearrangement joins TRBV6-5 to TRBJ1-2, with 7 bases matching TRBD1. CDR1 and CDR2 from the germline V gene are MNHEY and SVGAGI. This CDR3 comprises 13 residues. Trimming removed 6 bases from V and 6 bases from J; junction bases left unmatched: 7. CDR3 nucleotides: TGTGCCAGCAGGACAGGGTTGACACATGGCTACACCTTC. It yields the protein CASRTGLTHGYTF.

The chain joins TRBV9 to TRBJ2-4; D is unclear. V lost 3 bases and J lost 7, with 11 bases in between. The germline gives CDR1 SGDLS, CDR2 YYNGEE. CDR3 length: 13 amino acids. CDR3: CASSDQIGNIQYF. DNA for the CDR3: TGTGCCAGCAGCGACCAAATCGGGAACATTCAGTACTTC.

V usage is TRBV12-3 or TRBV12-4 and J usage is TRBJ2-5, with D possibly matching TRBD2 (5 bases). V lost 3 bases and J lost 1, with 6 bases in between. There are 13 residues in the CDR3. The CDR3 DNA is TGTGCCAGCAGTTTCGAGGGCCAAGAGACCCAGTACTTC. It yields the protein CASSFEGQETQYF.